The clone carrying this TCR beta chain was recorded a few times. What it binds is not known. This entry belongs to a study of cytomegalovirus exposure and HLA in healthy donors. Study-level results: Earlier analysis looked at TCR beta V segments, and most were productive about 90% or about 30% of the time. In the analysis, some V segments, TRBV6-2 and TRBV6-3 included, were excluded as indistinguishable. For TCR beta chains, V- and J-gene trimming was later linked to a missense DCLRE1C variant.

In germline, CDR1 is MNHNS, CDR2 SASEGT. This CDR3 has 15 residues. V was pared by 4 bases and J by 8 bases, with 12 bases of the junction left unmatched. The PCR had 60 Vbeta and 13 Jbeta primers. The repertoire was sequenced with immunoSEQ multiplex PCR; TCRdb's copy has only in-frame clones and lacks some. Of under 200,000 clones listed, around 68% are singletons. Input material: PBMCs. The source is a man between 45 and 60 years old in good health and CMV-seronegative. The chain has TRBV6-1 and TRBJ1-1; 8 bases align to TRBD1. CDR3 sequence reads: CASSAGGTGRLEAFF. The CDR3 DNA is TGTGCCAGCAGTGCTGGAGGGACAGGTCGGTTGGAAGCTTTCTTT.